Listed below are T cell receptor beta chains from one sample, sequenced in a study of blood T cell repertoires in COVID-19. The data were produced by immunoSEQ multiplex PCR, yet TCRdb's version contains in-frame clones alone and is incomplete. The repertoire holds 200,000 to 300,000 clones, roughly 82% seen once, with over 9% in the top ten. The sequenced sample was peripheral blood. The receptors derive from a man older than 75 with acute or convalescent COVID-19. The conserved cysteine and the conserved F or W are not part of the CDR3 here.

cdr3_aa j_call cdr3_length v_call
SASGTHFSGNTIY TRBJ1-3 13 TRBV29-1
ASRRQGSLSYEQY TRBJ2-7 13 TRBV28
ASCGGPSGANVLT TRBJ2-6 13 TRBV6-4
SVRDRDSAGYT TRBJ1-2 11 TRBV29-1
ASSQGGLAGGSAFYEQY TRBJ2-7 17 TRBV3-1/TRBV3-2
ASSQTGLINTEAF TRBJ1-1 13 TRBV25-1
ASSLRLSGLSYEQY TRBJ2-7 14 TRBV27
ATSRDTYEQY TRBJ2-7 10 TRBV15
ASREGTGPYEQY TRBJ2-7 12 TRBV21-1
ASSQGQLNEKLF TRBJ1-4 12 TRBV3-1/TRBV3-2
SVDREAAEAF TRBJ1-1 10 TRBV29-1
ASSLGGWDRPQETQY TRBJ2-5 15 TRBV11-3
ASSPGGGSNQPQH TRBJ1-5 13 TRBV5-1
ASRAGAGNEKLF TRBJ1-4 12 TRBV6-5
ATSRTGTGGSGSNQPQH TRBJ1-5 17 TRBV15